The source of this T cell receptor beta chain is a study of blood T cell repertoires in COVID-19. Study background: Nucleic acid was either cDNA or gDNA, and it came from T cells, B-cell-depleted T cells, or PBMCs.

This study enrolled people aged 18 to 89 from 20 to 25 US geographic areas. Assignments of participants to cohorts depended upon their own reported clinical history. How the authors handled the data: By means of reference gene primer amplification, nucleated cell counts were estimated. Assay used: immunoSEQ multiplex PCR; TCRdb lists only in-frame clones, some missing. That table supplies the V and J calls and clone size; D and trimming were determined from the DNA. The sample shows approximately 440,000 clones, 80% to 95% of them seen only once. This CDR3 region has 12 residues. Looked up from germline, CDR1 is SGHAT and CDR2 is FQNNGV. Between the trimmed V and J ends, which lost 3 bases and 5 bases, there was a span of 8 bases.

This TCR was recovered from a man aged 18 to 29 who had recovered from COVID-19. The chain joins TRBV11-2 to TRBJ2-7, with D possibly being TRBD1 (5 bases). The specimen was PBMCs or T cells enriched from blood (not recorded which). Here the CDR3 reads CASSLGPNEQYF. In nucleotides, the CDR3 is TGTGCCAGCAGCTTGGGGCCGAACGAGCAGTACTTC.